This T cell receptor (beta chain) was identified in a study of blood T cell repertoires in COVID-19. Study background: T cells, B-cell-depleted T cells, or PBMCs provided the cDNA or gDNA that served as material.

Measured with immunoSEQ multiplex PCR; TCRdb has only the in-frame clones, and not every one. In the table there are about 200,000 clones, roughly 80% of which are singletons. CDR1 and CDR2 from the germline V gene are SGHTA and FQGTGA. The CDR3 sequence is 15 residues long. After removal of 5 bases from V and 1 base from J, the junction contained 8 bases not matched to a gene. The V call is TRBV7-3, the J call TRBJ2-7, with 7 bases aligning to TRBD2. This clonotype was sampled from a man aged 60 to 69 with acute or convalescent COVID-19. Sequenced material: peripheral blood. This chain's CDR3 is CASSPTGGSSYEQYF. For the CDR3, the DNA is TGTGCCAGCAGCCCCACGGGGGGTTCATCCTACGAGCAGTACTTC.